This TCR beta chain was retrieved from a study of blood T cell repertoires in COVID-19. On the study more broadly: Samples of COVID-19 (acute and convalescent) were obtained from the United States, Italy and Spain. Nucleic acid was either cDNA or gDNA, and it came from T cells, B-cell-depleted T cells, or PBMCs.

As originally analysed: Estimates of nucleated cell counts were drawn from the amplification of reference gene primers. Repertoires were generated with immunoSEQ multiplex PCR, while TCRdb's copy carries only in-frame clones and drops some. That table is the source of V, J and clone size, and D and trimming were worked out from the DNA. Of 95,000 to 110,000 clones listed, 85% to 90% are singletons. Germline V gene lookup returns CDR1 SGHVS and CDR2 FQNEAQ. This CDR3 has 17 residues. Germline trimming cut 1 base from V and 4 bases from J; bases unmatched to any gene: 3. Sample: peripheral blood. This chain links TRBV7-8 with TRBJ2-1; 14 bases agree with TRBD2. This receptor was taken from a human donor in a cohort sampled during active COVID-19. CDR3 bases: TGTGCCAGCAGCTTAGGACTAGCGGGGGGGCTTTACAATGAGCAGTTCTTC. Translated, it gives CASSLGLAGGLYNEQFF.